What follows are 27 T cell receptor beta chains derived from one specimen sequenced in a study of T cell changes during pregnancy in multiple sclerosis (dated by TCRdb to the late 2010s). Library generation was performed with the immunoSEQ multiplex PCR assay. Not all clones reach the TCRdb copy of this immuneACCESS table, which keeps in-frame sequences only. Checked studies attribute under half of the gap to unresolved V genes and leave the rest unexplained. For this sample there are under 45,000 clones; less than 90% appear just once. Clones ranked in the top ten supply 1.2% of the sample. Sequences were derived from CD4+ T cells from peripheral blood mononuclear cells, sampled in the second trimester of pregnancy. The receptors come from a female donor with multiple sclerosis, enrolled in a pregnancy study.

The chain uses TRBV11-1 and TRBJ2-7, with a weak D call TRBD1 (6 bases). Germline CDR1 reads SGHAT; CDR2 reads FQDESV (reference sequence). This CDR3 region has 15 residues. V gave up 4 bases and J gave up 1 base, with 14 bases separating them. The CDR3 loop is CASSSEGVTSYEQYF. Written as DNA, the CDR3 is TGTGCCAGCAGCTCAGAGGGGGTAACTTCCTACGAGCAGTACTTC.

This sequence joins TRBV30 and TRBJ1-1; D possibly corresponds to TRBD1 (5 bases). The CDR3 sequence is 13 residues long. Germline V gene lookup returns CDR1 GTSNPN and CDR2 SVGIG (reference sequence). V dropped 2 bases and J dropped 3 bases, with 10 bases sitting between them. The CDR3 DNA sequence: TGTGCCTGGAGTATGGGGGGGGACACTGAAGCTTTCTTT. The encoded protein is CAWSMGGDTEAFF.

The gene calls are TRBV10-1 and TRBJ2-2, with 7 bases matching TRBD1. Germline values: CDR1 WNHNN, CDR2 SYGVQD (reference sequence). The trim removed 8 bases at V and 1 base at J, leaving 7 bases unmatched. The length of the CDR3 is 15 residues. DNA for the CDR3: TGCGCCAGCCTAACGACAGGGAGGAACACCGGGGAGCTGTTTTTT. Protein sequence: CASLTTGRNTGELFF.

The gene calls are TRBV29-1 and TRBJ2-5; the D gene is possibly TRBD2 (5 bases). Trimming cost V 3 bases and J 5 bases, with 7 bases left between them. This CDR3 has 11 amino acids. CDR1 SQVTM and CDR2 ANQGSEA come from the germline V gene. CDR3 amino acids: CSVDSGETQYF. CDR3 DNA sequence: TGCAGCGTTGACTCGGGGGAGACCCAGTACTTC.

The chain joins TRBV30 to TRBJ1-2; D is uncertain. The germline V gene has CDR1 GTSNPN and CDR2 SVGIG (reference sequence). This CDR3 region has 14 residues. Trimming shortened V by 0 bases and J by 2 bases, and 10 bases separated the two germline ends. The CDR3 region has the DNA TGTGCCTGGAGTGTAATGGCAGCGAACTATGGCTACACCTTC. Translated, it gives CAWSVMAANYGYTF.

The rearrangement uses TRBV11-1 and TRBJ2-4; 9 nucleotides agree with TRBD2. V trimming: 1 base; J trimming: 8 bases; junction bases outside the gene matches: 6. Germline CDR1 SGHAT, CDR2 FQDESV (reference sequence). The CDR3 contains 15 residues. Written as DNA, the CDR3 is TGTGCCAGCAGCTTAGGGGCTAGCGGGGAGGACATTCAGTACTTC. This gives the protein CASSLGASGEDIQYF.

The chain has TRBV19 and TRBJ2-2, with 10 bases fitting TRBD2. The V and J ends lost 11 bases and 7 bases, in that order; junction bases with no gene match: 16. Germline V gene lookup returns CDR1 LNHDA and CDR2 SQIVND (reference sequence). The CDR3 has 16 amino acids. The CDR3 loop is CASQGLAGEWGGELFF. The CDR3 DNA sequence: TGTGCCTCCCAGGGGCTAGCGGGAGAGTGGGGCGGGGAGCTGTTTTTT.

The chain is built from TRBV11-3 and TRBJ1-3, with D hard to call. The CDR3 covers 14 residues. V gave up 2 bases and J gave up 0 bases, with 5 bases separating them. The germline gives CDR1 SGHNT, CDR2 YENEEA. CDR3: CASSLSGSGNTIYF. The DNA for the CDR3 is TGTGCCAGCAGCTTAAGCGGCTCTGGAAACACCATATATTTT.

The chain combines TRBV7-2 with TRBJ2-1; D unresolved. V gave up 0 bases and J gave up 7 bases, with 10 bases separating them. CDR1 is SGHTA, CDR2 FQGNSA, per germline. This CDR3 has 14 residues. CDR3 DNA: TGTGCCAGCAGCTTAGCGCAGGTTGTGAATGAGCAGTTCTTC. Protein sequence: CASSLAQVVNEQFF.

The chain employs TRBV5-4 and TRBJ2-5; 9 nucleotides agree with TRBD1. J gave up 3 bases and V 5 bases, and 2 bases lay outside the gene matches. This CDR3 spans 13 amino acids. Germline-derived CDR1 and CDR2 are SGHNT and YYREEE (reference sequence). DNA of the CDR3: TGTGCCAGCAGAACAGGGGGCAAAGAGACCCAGTACTTC. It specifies CASRTGGKETQYF.

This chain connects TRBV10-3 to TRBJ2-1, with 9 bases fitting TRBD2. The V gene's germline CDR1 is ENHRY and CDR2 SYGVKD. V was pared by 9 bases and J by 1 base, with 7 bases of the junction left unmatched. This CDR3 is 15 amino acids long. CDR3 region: CAINKAGGSYNEQFF. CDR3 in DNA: TGTGCCATTAATAAAGCGGGAGGATCCTACAATGAGCAGTTCTTC.

The CDR3: CASSSEAGYTYEQYF. In nucleotides, the CDR3 is TGTGCCAGCAGTTCAGAAGCGGGATATACCTACGAGCAGTACTTC. The V call is TRBV7-2, the J call TRBJ2-7, with 7 bases matching TRBD2. The CDR3 totals 15 residues. The J segment lost 2 bases and the V segment lost 6 bases, leaving 10 bases of the junction unmatched. Germline V CDR1 and CDR2: SGHTA, FQGNSA.

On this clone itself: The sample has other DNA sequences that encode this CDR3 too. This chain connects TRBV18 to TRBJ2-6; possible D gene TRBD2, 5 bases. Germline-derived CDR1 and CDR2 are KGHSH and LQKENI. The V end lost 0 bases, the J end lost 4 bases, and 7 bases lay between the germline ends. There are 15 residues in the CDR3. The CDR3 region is CASSPPRAGANVLTF. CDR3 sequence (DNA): TGTGCCAGCTCACCACCGAGGGCGGGGGCCAACGTCCTGACTTTC.

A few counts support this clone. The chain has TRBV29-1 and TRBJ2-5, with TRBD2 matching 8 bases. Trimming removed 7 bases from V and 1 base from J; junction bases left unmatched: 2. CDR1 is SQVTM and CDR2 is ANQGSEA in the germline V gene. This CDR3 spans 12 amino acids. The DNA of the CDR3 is TGCAGCGCTGGGACTAGCCAAGAGACCCAGTACTTC. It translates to CSAGTSQETQYF.

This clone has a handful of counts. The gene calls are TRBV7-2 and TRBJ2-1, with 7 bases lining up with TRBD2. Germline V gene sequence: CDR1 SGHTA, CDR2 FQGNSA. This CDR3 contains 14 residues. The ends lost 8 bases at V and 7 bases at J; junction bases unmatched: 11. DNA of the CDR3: TGTGCCAGCGTCCGCGGCGGGAGTAAGAATGAGCAGTTCTTC. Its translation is CASVRGGSKNEQFF.

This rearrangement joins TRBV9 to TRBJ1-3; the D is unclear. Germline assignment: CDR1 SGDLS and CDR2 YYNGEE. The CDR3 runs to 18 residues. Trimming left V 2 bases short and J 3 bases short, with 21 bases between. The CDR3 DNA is TGTGCCAGCAGCGTTGGCCAGCTCGCGCTGGGAGGTGGAAACACCATATATTTT. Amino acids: CASSVGQLALGGGNTIYF.

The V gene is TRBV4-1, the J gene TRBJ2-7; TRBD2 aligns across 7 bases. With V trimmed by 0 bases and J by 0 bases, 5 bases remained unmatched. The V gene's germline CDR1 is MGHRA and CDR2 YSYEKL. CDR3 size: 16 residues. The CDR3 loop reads CASSQDPGRSSYEQYF. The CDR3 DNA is TGCGCCAGCAGCCAAGATCCCGGGAGGAGCTCCTACGAGCAGTACTTC.

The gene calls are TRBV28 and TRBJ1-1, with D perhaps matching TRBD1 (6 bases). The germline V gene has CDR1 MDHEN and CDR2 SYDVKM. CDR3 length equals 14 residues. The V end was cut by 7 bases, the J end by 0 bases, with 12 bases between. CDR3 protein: CASKYRAMNTEAFF. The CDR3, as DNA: TGTGCCAGCAAATACAGGGCGATGAACACTGAAGCTTTCTTT.

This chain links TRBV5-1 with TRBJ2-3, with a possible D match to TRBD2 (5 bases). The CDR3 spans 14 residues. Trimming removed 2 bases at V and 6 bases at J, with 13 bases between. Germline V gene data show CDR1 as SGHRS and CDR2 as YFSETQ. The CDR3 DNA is TGCGCCAGCAGCTTAGGACTTACCTCGGATACGCAGTATTTT. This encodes CASSLGLTSDTQYF. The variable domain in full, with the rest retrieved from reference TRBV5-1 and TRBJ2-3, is KAGVTQTPRYLIKTRGQQVTLSCSPISGHRSVSWYQQTPGQGLQFLFEYFSETQRNKGNFPGRFSGRQFSNSRSEMNVSTLELGDSALYLCASSLGLTSDTQYFGPGTRLTVL.

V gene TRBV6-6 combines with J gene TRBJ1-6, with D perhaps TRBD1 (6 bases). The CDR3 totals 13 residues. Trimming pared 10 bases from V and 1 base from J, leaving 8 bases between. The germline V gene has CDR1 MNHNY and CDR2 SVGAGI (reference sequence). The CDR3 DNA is TGTGCCATCACAGGGTCCTATAATTCACCCCTCCACTTT. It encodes CAITGSYNSPLHF.

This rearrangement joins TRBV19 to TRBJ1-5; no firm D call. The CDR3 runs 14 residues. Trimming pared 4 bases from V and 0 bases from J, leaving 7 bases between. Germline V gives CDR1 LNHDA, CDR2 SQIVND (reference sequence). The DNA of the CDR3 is TGTGCCAGTAGTACGACGGGTAGCAATCAGCCCCAGCATTTT. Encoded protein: CASSTTGSNQPQHF.

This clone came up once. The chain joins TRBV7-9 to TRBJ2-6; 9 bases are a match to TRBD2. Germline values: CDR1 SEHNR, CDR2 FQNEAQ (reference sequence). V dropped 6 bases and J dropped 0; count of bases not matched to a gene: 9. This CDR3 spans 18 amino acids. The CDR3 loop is CASSLTLAGNSGANVLTF. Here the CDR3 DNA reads TGTGCCAGCAGTCTGACGCTAGCGGGGAACTCTGGGGCCAACGTCCTGACTTTC.

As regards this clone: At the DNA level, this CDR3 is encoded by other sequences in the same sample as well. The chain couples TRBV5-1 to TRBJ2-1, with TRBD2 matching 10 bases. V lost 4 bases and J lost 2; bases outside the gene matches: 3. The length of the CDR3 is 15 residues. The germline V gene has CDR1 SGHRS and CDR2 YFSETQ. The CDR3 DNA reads TGCGCCAGCAGCCTAAGCGGGAGGGCCTACAATGAGCAGTTCTTC. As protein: CASSLSGRAYNEQFF.

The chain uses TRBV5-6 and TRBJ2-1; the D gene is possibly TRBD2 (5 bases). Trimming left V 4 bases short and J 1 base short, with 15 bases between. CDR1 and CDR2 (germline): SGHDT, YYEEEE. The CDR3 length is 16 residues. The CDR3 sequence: CASSPVGPGSYNEQFF. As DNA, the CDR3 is TGTGCCAGCAGCCCGGTCGGGCCGGGGTCCTACAATGAGCAGTTCTTC. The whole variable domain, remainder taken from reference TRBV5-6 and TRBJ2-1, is DAGVTQSPTHLIKTRGQQVTLRCSPKSGHDTVSWYQQALGQGPQFIFQYYEEEERQRGNFPDRFSGHQFPNYSSELNVNALLLGDSALYLCASSPVGPGSYNEQFFGPGTRLTVL.

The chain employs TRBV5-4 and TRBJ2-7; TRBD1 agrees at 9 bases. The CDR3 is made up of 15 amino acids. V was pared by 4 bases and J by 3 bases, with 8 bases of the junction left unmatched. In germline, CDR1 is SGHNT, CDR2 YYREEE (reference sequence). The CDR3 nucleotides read TGTGCCAGCAGCCCACGGACAGGGGTCGGCTACGAGCAGTACTTC. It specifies CASSPRTGVGYEQYF.

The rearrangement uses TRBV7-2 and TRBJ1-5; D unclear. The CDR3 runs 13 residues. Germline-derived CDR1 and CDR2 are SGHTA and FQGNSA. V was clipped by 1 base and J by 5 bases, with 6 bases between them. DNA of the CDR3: TGTGCCAGCAGCTTAGACAGCCATCAGCCCCAGCATTTT. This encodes CASSLDSHQPQHF.

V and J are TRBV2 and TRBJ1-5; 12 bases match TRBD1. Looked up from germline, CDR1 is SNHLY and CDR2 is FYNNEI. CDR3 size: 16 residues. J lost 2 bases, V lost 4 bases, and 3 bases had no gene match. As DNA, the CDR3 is TGTGCCAGCAGTGGGGGGACAGGGGGCCGCAATCAGCCCCAGCATTTT. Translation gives CASSGGTGGRNQPQHF.